This record looks at one T cell receptor (beta chain) sequence and its context. Its cognate antigen is unknown. The data were obtained in a study of beta chain features in type 1 diabetes. Study-wide results and caveats: VDJ junctions sequenced from type 1 diabetes patients showed fewer insertions and more deletions.

The collection from each donor was one heparinised blood draw averaging around 100 mL. The authors sorted CD4+ naive, central memory, regulatory and stem cell-like memory cells via CD45RO/CCR7/CD25/CD127/CD95/CD27. The trim removed 6 bases at V and 16 bases at J, leaving 5 bases unmatched. There are 10 residues in the CDR3. CDR1 is SNHLY and CDR2 is FYNNEI in the germline V gene. Expressed TCRB transcripts were sequenced, since all the RNA that had been isolated was reverse transcribed. The protocol was immunoSEQ multiplex PCR, while the TCRdb copy is restricted to in-frame clones and leaves out a portion. Among approximately 400,000 clones, approximately 15% were seen once, and the ten largest hold 0.019%.

Sequences were obtained from naive CD4+ T cells from blood. The V and J genes are TRBV2 and TRBJ2-1; TRBD1 matches 8 bases. The sequence came from a woman aged 18 to 35 in good health. The chain's CDR3 is CASRRDRLFF. The CDR3 nucleotides are TGTGCCAGCAGGCGGGACAGGTTATTCTTC.